Sequencing of this T cell receptor (beta chain) was carried out in a study of T cell repertoires in cytomegalovirus infection. Via MiXCR, TCRdb re-called the reads, giving one row per CDR3 protein. The data show approximately 590,000 distinct CDR3 sequences, with about 39% seen just once and about 48% held by the top ten. Comment on this clonotype: The antigen is not known.

Study results and caveats: HLA-C-restricted TCR beta clonotypes specific for CMV led the ex vivo response.

Trimming removed 5 bases from V and 6 bases from J; junction bases left unmatched: 5. Germline values: CDR1 MNHEY, CDR2 SMNVEV (reference sequence). This CDR3 has 15 amino acids. This chain uses TRBV27 with TRBJ2-1, with 12 nucleotides matching TRBD2. The clonotype comes from a human donor in good health (CMV status not recorded). Some clones in this sample may be carry-over from other donors' samples. This specimen was cultured PBMCs, taken from culture after CMV antigen stimulation. DNA of the CDR3: TGTGCCAGCAGTCCGCGGACTAGCGGGACCAATGAGCAGTTCTTC. It specifies CASSPRTSGTNEQFF.